The entry below describes one T cell receptor (beta chain). This specimen belongs to a study of blood T cell repertoires in COVID-19. Clones were sequenced by immunoSEQ multiplex PCR, and TCRdb holds only the in-frame ones, with some missing. Here the sample spans 250,000 or so clones, around 87% being singletons. The CDR3 length is 17 residues. Germline CDR1 reads LGHDT; CDR2 reads YNNKEL (reference sequence). The J segment lost 2 bases and the V segment lost 8 bases, leaving 15 bases of the junction unmatched. The V call is TRBV3-1 (or the pseudogene TRBV3-2), the J call TRBJ2-1, with 7 bases fitting TRBD1. Material for sequencing was peripheral blood. The TCR was taken from a woman between 55 and 75 years old with COVID-19, enrolled during active disease. CDR3 residues: CASGYSAGGRAYNEQFF. CDR3 DNA: TGTGCCAGCGGATATAGCGCAGGGGGTCGAGCCTACAATGAGCAGTTCTTC.